What follows are 26 T cell receptor beta chains derived from one specimen sequenced in a study of blood T cell repertoires in COVID-19. The protocol was immunoSEQ multiplex PCR, while the TCRdb copy is restricted to in-frame clones and leaves out a portion. The profile shows 150,000 to 200,000 clones, about 85% of them singletons. Sequences were obtained from peripheral blood. These receptor sequences come from a woman of 80 years or more with acute or convalescent COVID-19.

The J gene is TRBJ1-3, the V gene TRBV30; no clear D gene. The CDR3 length is 13 residues. The V end lost 2 bases, the J end lost 3 bases, and 8 bases lay between the germline ends. Germline V gene lookup returns CDR1 GTSNPN and CDR2 SVGIG (reference sequence). The CDR3 reads CAWSWQVGNTIYF. As DNA, the CDR3 is TGTGCCTGGAGTTGGCAGGTTGGAAACACCATATATTTT.

The sample holds a few counts of this clone. V and J are TRBV10-1 and TRBJ2-2; the D gene is possibly TRBD1 (5 bases). CDR1 WNHNN and CDR2 SYGVQD come from the germline V gene (reference sequence). The CDR3 has 15 residues. V was pared by 5 bases and J by 5 bases, with 15 bases between. The CDR3 protein is CASSLFGAETGELFF. CDR3 nucleotide sequence: TGCGCCAGCAGTTTATTTGGGGCCGAAACCGGGGAGCTGTTTTTT.

The genes are TRBV28 and TRBJ2-2; D possibly corresponds to TRBD1 (6 bases). This CDR3 contains 11 residues. Trimming shortened V by 6 bases and J by 8 bases, and 7 bases separated the two germline ends. Germline V gene sequence: CDR1 MDHEN, CDR2 SYDVKM. CDR3 sequence: CASRGTGELFF. In DNA, the CDR3 is TGTGCCAGCAGAGGGACAGGGGAGCTGTTTTTT.

CDR3 sequence (DNA): TGTGCCAGCTCACGATCCGGTGGCAGGGGAGCAGGAGCAACTAATGAAAAACTGTTTTTT. Translated: CASSRSGGRGAGATNEKLFF. The chain carries TRBV18 and TRBJ1-4, with D possibly matching TRBD1 (6 bases). V gave up 4 bases and J gave up 0 bases, with 24 bases separating them. Germline loops: CDR1 KGHSH, CDR2 LQKENI. The CDR3 runs 20 residues.

This clone was picked up one time. This chain connects TRBV9 to TRBJ2-5; a possible D gene is TRBD1 (5 bases). The CDR3 covers 15 residues. The V and J ends lost 0 bases and 5 bases respectively, with 14 bases between them. The germline gives CDR1 SGDLS, CDR2 YYNGEE. CDR3 loop: CASSVAGGAGETQYF. CDR3 sequence (DNA): TGTGCCAGCAGCGTAGCGGGTGGGGCTGGGGAGACCCAGTACTTC.

As for this clone: At one boundary the junction diverges from the germline segment, which might be a read error. The chain carries TRBV11-2 and TRBJ1-2; D remains ambiguous. CDR1 and CDR2 from the germline V gene are SGHAT and FQNNGV. The CDR3 extends over 12 amino acids. CDR3 in amino acids: CASSPLGRKTLF. As DNA, the CDR3 is TGTGCCAGCAGCCCCCTGGGGAGGAAGACCCTATTC.

The chain combines TRBV27 with TRBJ2-7, with D uncertain. CDR1 is MNHEY and CDR2 is SMNVEV in the germline V gene (reference sequence). The CDR3 runs 14 residues. V lost 5 bases and J 2 bases, leaving 13 bases between the germline ends. The CDR3 reads CASSPLASTYEQYF. Written as DNA, the CDR3 is TGTGCCAGCAGTCCCCTCGCCAGTACCTACGAGCAGTACTTC.

This clone was counted only a few times. V and J are TRBV12-3 or TRBV12-4 and TRBJ1-2, with D maybe TRBD1 (5 bases). The CDR3 has 13 residues. Trimming took 6 bases from V and 2 from J, leaving 10 bases between them. The chain's CDR3 is CASSHAGNYGYTF. The CDR3 DNA follows: TGTGCCAGCAGCCATGCAGGGAACTATGGCTACACCTTC.

The rearrangement joins TRBV18 to TRBJ1-1; TRBD1 aligns across 8 bases. This CDR3 has 16 amino acids. Germline V gives CDR1 KGHSH, CDR2 LQKENI. V gave up 3 bases and J gave up 5 bases; unmatched junction bases: 11. CDR3 amino acids: CASSPPGNRGGTEAFF. The DNA of the CDR3 is TGTGCCAGCTCACCTCCCGGTAACAGGGGGGGAACTGAAGCTTTCTTT.

The CDR3 loop is CASSWGIIGGRNQPQHF. The CDR3 region has the DNA TGCGCCAGCAGTTGGGGAATAATTGGGGGGAGGAATCAGCCCCAGCATTTT. The chain employs TRBV23-1 and TRBJ1-5; perhaps TRBD1 as D (5 bases). TRBV23-1 is an ORF; its function is uncertain. CDR3 length: 17 residues. The germline V and J ends were trimmed by 5 bases and 4 bases, with 21 bases remaining between them.

V and J are TRBV6-5 and TRBJ1-5; a weak D match, TRBD1 (5 bases). This CDR3 is built from 14 residues. V was trimmed by 6 bases and J by 2 bases, leaving 11 bases between them. Germline V CDR1 and CDR2: MNHEY, SVGAGI. In DNA form, the CDR3 reads TGTGCCAGCAGGGACACCACGGGCAATCAGCCCCAGCATTTT. Amino acid sequence: CASRDTTGNQPQHF.

This chain connects TRBV30 to TRBJ2-7; D remains unclear. Germline V CDR1 and CDR2: GTSNPN, SVGIG (reference sequence). The CDR3 consists of 14 residues. V was cut by 3 bases and J by 0 bases, with 12 bases left in between. In DNA, the CDR3 is TGTGCCTGGAGAAGCCGCTACCCCTCCTACGAGCAGTACTTC. Amino acids: CAWRSRYPSYEQYF. The complete variable domain, with remaining parts taken from reference TRBV30 and TRBJ2-7, reads SQTIHQWPATLVQPVGSPLSLECTVEGTSNPNLYWYRQAAGRGLQLLFYSVGIGQISSEVPQNLSASRPQDRQFILSSKKLLLSDSGFYLCAWRSRYPSYEQYFGPGTRLTVT.

The chain recombines TRBV7-2 with TRBJ2-6, with TRBD1 identical over 7 bases. J was trimmed by 8 bases and V by 5 bases; bases with no gene match: 15. The CDR3 is 17 residues long. The germline CDR1 and CDR2 sequences are SGHTA and FQGNSA. In DNA, the CDR3 is TGTGCCAGCAGCCGTAGGGGGACAGCGGTACTGACCAACGTCCTGACTTTC. It encodes CASSRRGTAVLTNVLTF.

V gene TRBV4-1 combines with J gene TRBJ2-2, with D possibly TRBD2 on 6 matching bases. Trimming cost V 1 base and J 2 bases, with 17 bases left between them. The length of the CDR3 is 18 residues. CDR1 is MGHRA and CDR2 is YSYEKL in the germline V gene. The CDR3 is CASSQVPGGGVNTGELFF. In nucleotides, the CDR3 is TGCGCCAGCAGCCAAGTCCCGGGTGGAGGGGTAAACACCGGGGAGCTGTTTTTT.

The rearrangement uses TRBV7-2 and TRBJ1-3; TRBD1 might be the D (5 bases). The CDR3 is 14 residues long. Trimming shortened V by 3 bases and J by 4 bases, and 10 bases separated the two germline ends. Per germline, CDR1 SGHTA and CDR2 FQGNSA. The CDR3 protein is CASSFQGSGNTIYF. CDR3 coding DNA: TGTGCCAGCAGCTTTCAGGGTTCAGGAAACACCATATATTTT.

V is TRBV6-2 or TRBV6-3 and J is TRBJ1-5; TRBD1 matches at 7 bases. Germline-derived CDR1 and CDR2 are MNHEY and SVGEGT. V dropped 2 bases and J dropped 7; count of bases not matched to a gene: 8. The CDR3 extends over 15 amino acids. The CDR3 reads CASSYPQTGHQPQHF. The CDR3 DNA sequence: TGTGCCAGCAGTTACCCTCAGACAGGGCACCAGCCCCAGCATTTT.

The genes are TRBV18 and TRBJ2-2, with unresolved D. The germline V and J ends were trimmed by 2 bases and 5 bases, with 12 bases remaining between them. This CDR3 has 15 residues. CDR1 KGHSH and CDR2 LQKENI come from the germline V gene. The DNA of the CDR3 is TGTGCCAGCTCACCAAAACAGTCAATGACCGGGGAGCTGTTTTTT. Translation: CASSPKQSMTGELFF.

As DNA, the CDR3 is TGTGCCAGCAGTTCCGGGACAGCCTTTTACAATGAGCAGTTCTTC. As protein: CASSSGTAFYNEQFF. The gene calls are TRBV2 and TRBJ2-1; 7 nucleotides line up with TRBD1. With 5 bases clipped from V and 4 bases from J, the junction kept 8 bases outside the gene matches. This CDR3 is built from 15 residues. Germline CDR1 reads SNHLY; CDR2 reads FYNNEI. The full variable domain, its missing parts supplied by reference TRBV2 and TRBJ2-1, is EPEVTQTPSHQVTQMGQEVILRCVPISNHLYFYWYRQILGQKVEFLVSFYNNEISEKSEIFDDQFSVERPDGSNFTLKIRSTKLEDSAMYFCASSSGTAFYNEQFFGPGTRLTVL.

The V and J genes are TRBV6-1 and TRBJ2-3; D remains unclear. The germline V gene encodes CDR1 MNHNS and CDR2 SASEGT. V was clipped by 1 base and J by 2 bases, with 13 bases between them. The length of the CDR3 is 16 residues. The CDR3 DNA sequence: TGTGCCAGCAGTGAAGGATCTAGTTTAAACACAGATACGCAGTATTTT. It codes for CASSEGSSLNTDTQYF.

The chain employs TRBV25-1 and TRBJ2-1; TRBD2 might be the D (6 bases). V was shortened by 5 bases and J by 12 bases, with 17 bases between the two germline ends. The CDR3 is 13 residues long. Germline V gives CDR1 MGHDK, CDR2 SYGVNS. This CDR3 reads CASSPYGRSGQFF. CDR3 sequence (DNA): TGTGCCAGCAGTCCCTATGGGAGGAGCGGGCAGTTCTTC.

CDR3 protein: CASSVTGSNTGELFF. In DNA, the CDR3 is TGTGCCAGCAGCGTGACAGGATCGAACACCGGGGAGCTGTTTTTT. The V and J genes are TRBV9 and TRBJ2-2, with D tentatively TRBD1 (6 bases). This CDR3 region has 15 residues. Trimming took off 2 bases at V and 0 bases at J, with 8 bases between the two ends. Germline V gene sequence: CDR1 SGDLS, CDR2 YYNGEE.

The chain is built from TRBV11-2 and TRBJ1-6; D is possibly TRBD1 (5 bases). Germline assignment: CDR1 SGHAT and CDR2 FQNNGV. The CDR3 covers 15 residues. The V end lost 8 bases, the J end lost 7 bases, and 18 bases lay between the germline ends. CDR3 sequence (DNA): TGTGCCAGCCGCAGACCCGGGGGGTCGAATTCACCCCTCCACTTT. Residues: CASRRPGGSNSPLHF.

A remark on this clone: Other DNA sequences in the same sample also yield this CDR3. The V gene is TRBV5-1, the J gene TRBJ2-1, with a tentative D call TRBD1 (5 bases). The germline V and J ends were trimmed by 0 bases and 5 bases, with 9 bases remaining between them. This CDR3 spans 14 amino acids. Germline assignment: CDR1 SGHRS and CDR2 YFSETQ. CDR3 nucleotide sequence: TGCGCCAGCAGCTTGGGACAGAATAACAATGAGCAGTTCTTC. This encodes CASSLGQNNNEQFF.

This clone appeared a few times. V is TRBV30 and J is TRBJ2-7; 9 bases are shared with TRBD2. This CDR3 is 20 amino acids long. Germline CDR1 is GTSNPN and CDR2 is SVGIG (reference sequence). V gave up 3 bases and J gave up 5 bases; unmatched junction bases: 26. The CDR3 is CAWRDLAGVSVASSGNEQYF. CDR3 DNA sequence: TGTGCCTGGAGAGATTTAGCGGGAGTGTCCGTCGCATCGTCAGGGAACGAGCAGTACTTC.

This clone has at least ten counts. The rearrangement joins TRBV14 to TRBJ1-2, with 7 bases that match TRBD1. Germline V gene data show CDR1 as SGHDN and CDR2 as FVKESK. With 2 bases clipped from V and 5 bases from J, the junction kept 2 bases outside the gene matches. This CDR3 is 13 amino acids long. CDR3 region: CASSQLQGYGYTF. The CDR3 nucleotides are TGTGCCAGCAGCCAATTACAGGGGTATGGCTACACCTTC.

This clone was seen only once. The V and J genes are TRBV9 and TRBJ2-3; TRBD2 matches 13 bases. V was pared by 0 bases and J by 5 bases, with 9 bases of the junction left unmatched. The CDR3 is made up of 18 amino acids. Germline lookup yields CDR1 SGDLS and CDR2 YYNGEE. The CDR3: CASSVARLAGGVGDTQYF. Written as DNA, the CDR3 is TGTGCCAGCAGCGTAGCACGACTAGCGGGGGGTGTCGGAGATACGCAGTATTTT.